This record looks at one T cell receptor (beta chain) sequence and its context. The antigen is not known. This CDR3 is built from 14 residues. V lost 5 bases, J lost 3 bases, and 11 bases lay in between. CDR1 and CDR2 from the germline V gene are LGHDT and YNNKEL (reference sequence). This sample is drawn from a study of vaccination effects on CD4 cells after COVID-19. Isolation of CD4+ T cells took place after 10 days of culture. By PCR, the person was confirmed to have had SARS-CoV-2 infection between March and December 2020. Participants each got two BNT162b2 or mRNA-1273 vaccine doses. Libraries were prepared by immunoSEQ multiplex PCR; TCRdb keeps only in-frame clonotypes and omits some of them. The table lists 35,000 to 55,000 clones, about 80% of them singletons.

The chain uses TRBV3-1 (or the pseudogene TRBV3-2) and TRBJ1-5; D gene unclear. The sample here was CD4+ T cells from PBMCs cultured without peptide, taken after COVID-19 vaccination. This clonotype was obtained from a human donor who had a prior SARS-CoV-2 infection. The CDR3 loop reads CASSARESNQPQHF. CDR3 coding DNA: TGTGCCAGCAGCGCGAGGGAATCCAATCAGCCCCAGCATTTT.